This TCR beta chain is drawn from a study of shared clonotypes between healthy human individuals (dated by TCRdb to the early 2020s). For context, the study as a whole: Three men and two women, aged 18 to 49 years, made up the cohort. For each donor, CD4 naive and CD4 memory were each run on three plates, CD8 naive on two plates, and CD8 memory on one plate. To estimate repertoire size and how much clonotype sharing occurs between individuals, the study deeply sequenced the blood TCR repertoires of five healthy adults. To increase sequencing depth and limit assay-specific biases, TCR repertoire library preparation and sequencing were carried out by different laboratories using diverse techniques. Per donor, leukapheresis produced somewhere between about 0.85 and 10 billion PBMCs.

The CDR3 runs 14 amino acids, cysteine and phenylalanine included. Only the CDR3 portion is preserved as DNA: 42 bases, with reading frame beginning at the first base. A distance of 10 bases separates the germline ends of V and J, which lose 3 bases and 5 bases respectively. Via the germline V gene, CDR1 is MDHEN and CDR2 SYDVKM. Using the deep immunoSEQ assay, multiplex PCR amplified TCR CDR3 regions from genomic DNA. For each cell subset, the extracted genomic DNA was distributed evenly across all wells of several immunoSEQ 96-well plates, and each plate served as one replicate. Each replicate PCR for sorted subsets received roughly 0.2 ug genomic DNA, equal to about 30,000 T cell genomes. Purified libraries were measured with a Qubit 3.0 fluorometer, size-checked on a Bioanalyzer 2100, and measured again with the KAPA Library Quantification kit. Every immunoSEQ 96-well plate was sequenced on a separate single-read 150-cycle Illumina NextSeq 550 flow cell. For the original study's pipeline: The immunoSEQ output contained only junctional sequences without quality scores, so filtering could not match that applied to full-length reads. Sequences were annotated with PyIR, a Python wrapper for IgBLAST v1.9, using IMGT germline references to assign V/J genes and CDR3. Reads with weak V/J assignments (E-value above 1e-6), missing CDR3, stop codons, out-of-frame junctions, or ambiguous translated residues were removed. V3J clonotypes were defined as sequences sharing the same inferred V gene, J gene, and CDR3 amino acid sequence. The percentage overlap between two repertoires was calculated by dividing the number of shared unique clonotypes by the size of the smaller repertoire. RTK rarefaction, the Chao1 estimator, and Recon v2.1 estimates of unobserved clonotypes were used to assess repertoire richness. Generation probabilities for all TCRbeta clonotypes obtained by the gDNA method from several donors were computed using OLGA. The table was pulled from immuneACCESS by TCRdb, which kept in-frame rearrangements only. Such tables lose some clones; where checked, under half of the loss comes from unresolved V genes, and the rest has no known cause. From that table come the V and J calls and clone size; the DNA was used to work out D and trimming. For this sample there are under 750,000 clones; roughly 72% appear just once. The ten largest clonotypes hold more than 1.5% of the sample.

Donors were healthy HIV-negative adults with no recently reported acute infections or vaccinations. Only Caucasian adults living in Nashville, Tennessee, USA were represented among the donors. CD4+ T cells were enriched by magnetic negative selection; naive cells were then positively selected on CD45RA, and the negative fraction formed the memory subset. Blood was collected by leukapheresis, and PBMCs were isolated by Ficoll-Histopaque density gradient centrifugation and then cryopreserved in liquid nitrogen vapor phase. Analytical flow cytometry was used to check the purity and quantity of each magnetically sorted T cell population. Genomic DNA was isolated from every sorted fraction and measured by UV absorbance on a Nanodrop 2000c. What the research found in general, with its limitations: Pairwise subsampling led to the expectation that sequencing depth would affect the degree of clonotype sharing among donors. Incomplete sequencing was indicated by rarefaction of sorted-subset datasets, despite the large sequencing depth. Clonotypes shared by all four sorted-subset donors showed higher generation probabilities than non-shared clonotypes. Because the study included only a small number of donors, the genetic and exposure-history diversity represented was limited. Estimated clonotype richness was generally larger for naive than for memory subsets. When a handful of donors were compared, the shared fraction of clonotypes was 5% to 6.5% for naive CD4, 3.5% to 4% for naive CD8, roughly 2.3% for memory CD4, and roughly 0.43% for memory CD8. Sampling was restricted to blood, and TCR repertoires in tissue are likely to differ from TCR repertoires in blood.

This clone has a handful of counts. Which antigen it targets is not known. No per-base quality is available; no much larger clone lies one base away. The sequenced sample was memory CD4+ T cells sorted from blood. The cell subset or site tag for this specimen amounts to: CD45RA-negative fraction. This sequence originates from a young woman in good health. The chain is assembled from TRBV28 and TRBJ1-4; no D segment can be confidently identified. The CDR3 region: CASSLLRANEKLFF. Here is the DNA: TGTGCCAGCAGTTTGCTTCGGGCCAATGAAAAACTGTTTTTT.